A selection of T cell receptor beta chains follows, all from one sample in a study of shared T cell receptors in the human thymus. Some clones are missing from TCRdb's copy, which holds only in-frame ones; the method was immunoSEQ multiplex PCR. The sample has 720,000 or so clones, approximately 85% seen once. Separately, the same data were catalogued under a study of human thymus T cells.

Specimen: thymocytes. All receptors derive from a girl younger than two with a congenital heart defect. Each CDR3 is given without its conserved first and last residue. Size is stated for part of the rows, as once, few or many counts, or as a class when the clone is expanded.

clone_size	v_call	j_call	cdr3_aa
few	TRBV4-3	TRBJ1-6	ASRPRTACSYNSPLH
few	TRBV7-2	TRBJ1-2	ASSLDTGTGGPPAYGYT
-	TRBV29-1	TRBJ1-2	SARGMNYGYT
-	TRBV28	TRBJ2-6	ASSYSDPGLAGLPNSGANVLT
-	TRBV6-1	TRBJ1-2	ASSETGMGTGVNGGYT
-	TRBV7-3	TRBJ2-2	ASSARSFTGTNTGELF
few	TRBV6-4	TRBJ2-1	ASSDVSGTTKNEQF
-	TRBV19	TRBJ1-3	ASSTRAGGDRISSGNTIY
-	TRBV6-1	TRBJ2-2	ASSEFGAGRSTGELF
-	TRBV19	TRBJ2-7	ASAPAGVYEQY